The 20 T cell receptor beta chains below were found in one sample sequenced in a study of graft-versus-host responses after intestinal transplantation. Only in-frame clones appear in the TCRdb table, and some are missing; sequencing was by immunoSEQ multiplex PCR. The table lists more than 85,000 clones, about 93% of them singletons, with approximately 2% in the top ten. Their antigens are not known. Sequencing used unstimulated CD8+ T cells sorted from spleen or lymph node cells, obtained before intestinal transplant. All receptors derive from a human donor who received an intestinal transplant.

The chain is built from TRBV6-5 and TRBJ2-7, with D maybe TRBD2 (6 bases). From germline, CDR1 is MNHEY and CDR2 SVGAGI. V shed 3 bases and J shed 2 bases, with 11 bases lying between them. The CDR3 runs 14 residues. The CDR3 reads CASSYSGVPYEQYF. Here the CDR3 DNA reads TGTGCCAGCAGTTATTCGGGGGTACCCTACGAGCAGTACTTC.

This clone appeared once. The rearrangement joins TRBV5-8 to TRBJ1-6; D is unresolved. This CDR3 spans 16 amino acids. Deletions cut 4 bases from V and 3 bases from J, with 14 bases between. The germline gives CDR1 SGHTS, CDR2 YDEGEE. The CDR3 nucleotides are TGTGCCAGCAGCACGGCGGTCGAGTACTATAATTCACCCCTCCACTTT. Amino acids: CASSTAVEYYNSPLHF.

This clone occurred once. The V gene is TRBV27, the J gene TRBJ2-7; the match to TRBD1 covers 11 bases. V dropped 3 bases and J dropped 6; count of bases not matched to a gene: 4. The germline V gene has CDR1 MNHEY and CDR2 SMNVEV (reference sequence). CDR3 size: 14 residues. Here the CDR3 DNA reads TGTGCCAGCAGTTTTGGACAGGGGGCGAGCGAGCAGTACTTC. Amino acid sequence: CASSFGQGASEQYF.

This chain uses TRBV13 with TRBJ2-7; D gene uncertain. Germline assignment: CDR1 PRHDT and CDR2 FYEKMQ (reference sequence). CDR3 size: 13 residues. The V end lost 5 bases, the J end lost 5 bases, and 13 bases lay between the germline ends. CDR3 sequence (DNA): TGTGCCAGCAGCCCCCAGCTTCGGGACGAGCAGTACTTC. It is translated as CASSPQLRDEQYF.

The V gene is TRBV30, the J gene TRBJ2-2, with D maybe TRBD2 (7 bases). The germline CDR1 and CDR2 sequences are GTSNPN and SVGIG (reference sequence). This CDR3 contains 14 residues. Between the trimmed V and J ends, which lost 2 bases and 3 bases, there was a span of 10 bases. The CDR3 nucleotides read TGTGCCTGGAGTAAGGGGGGGGACACCGGGGAGCTGTTTTTT. Its protein is CAWSKGGDTGELFF.

J is TRBJ1-1 and V is TRBV11-2; maybe TRBD1 (5 bases). The V end was cut by 6 bases, the J end by 4 bases, with 18 bases between. CDR3 size: 15 residues. Per the germline V gene, CDR1 is SGHAT and CDR2 is FQNNGV. This CDR3 reads CASRGGMGEVTEAFF. DNA of the CDR3: TGTGCCAGCAGGGGGGGTATGGGGGAGGTCACTGAAGCTTTCTTT.

The rearrangement joins TRBV27 to TRBJ2-2; TRBD2 aligns across 8 bases. Germline V gene data show CDR1 as MNHEY and CDR2 as SMNVEV (reference sequence). Trimming cost V 0 bases and J 6 bases; bases outside gene matches: 0. The CDR3 sequence is 14 residues long. The CDR3 spells CASSLSGGAGELFF. In nucleotides, the CDR3 is TGTGCCAGCAGTTTATCCGGGGGGGCCGGGGAGCTGTTTTTT.

The chain recombines TRBV27 with TRBJ1-1, with 11 bases that match TRBD1. Germline CDR1 is MNHEY and CDR2 is SMNVEV (reference sequence). Unmatched junction bases numbered 3, after V lost 7 bases and J lost 8 bases. The CDR3 is made up of 12 amino acids. The CDR3 DNA reads TGTGCCAGCAAGAGGACAGGGGGCGAAGCTTTCTTT. Its translation: CASKRTGGEAFF.

J is TRBJ1-2 and V is TRBV7-9; unclear D gene. Per the germline V gene, CDR1 is SEHNR and CDR2 is FQNEAQ (reference sequence). The CDR3 runs 14 residues. The V and J ends lost 6 bases and 6 bases respectively, with 17 bases between them. The CDR3 DNA sequence: TGTGCCAGCAGTTACACGACTCTGACCCATGGCTACACCTTC. Translating it yields CASSYTTLTHGYTF.

The chain carries TRBV27 and TRBJ1-1; D gene unclear. The germline V gene has CDR1 MNHEY and CDR2 SMNVEV (reference sequence). Trimming removed 2 bases from V and 5 bases from J, with 15 bases in between. CDR3 length: 15 amino acids. CDR3 loop: CASSLKASGTTEAFF. CDR3 in DNA: TGTGCCAGCAGTTTAAAAGCCAGCGGAACAACTGAAGCTTTCTTT.

The V call is TRBV7-9, the J call TRBJ2-7, with 10 bases matching TRBD2. Trimming took 7 bases from V and 2 from J; bases not matched to a gene: 5. Germline CDR1 and CDR2: SEHNR and FQNEAQ (reference sequence). The CDR3 runs to 14 residues. The CDR3 loop is CASTTSGTPYEQYF. Here the CDR3 DNA reads TGTGCCAGCACCACTAGCGGGACCCCCTACGAGCAGTACTTC.

The chain carries TRBV27 and TRBJ1-2, with TRBD1 matching 9 bases. V was pared by 4 bases and J by 6 bases, with 6 bases of the junction left unmatched. Germline CDR1 and CDR2: MNHEY and SMNVEV (reference sequence). The CDR3 is made up of 14 amino acids. The chain's CDR3 is CASSSGTGLNGYTF. As DNA, the CDR3 is TGTGCCAGCAGTTCGGGGACAGGGTTGAATGGCTACACCTTC.

This rearrangement joins TRBV9 to TRBJ2-2; D ambiguous. Deletions cut 4 bases from V and 4 bases from J, with 8 bases between. This CDR3 comprises 13 residues. Germline V gene data show CDR1 as SGDLS and CDR2 as YYNGEE. Here the CDR3 reads CASSPRFTGELFF. The CDR3 DNA reads TGTGCCAGCAGCCCGCGTTTCACCGGGGAGCTGTTTTTT.

The CDR3: CASSPRHNEQFF. CDR3 DNA: TGTGCCAGCTCACCAAGACATAATGAGCAGTTCTTC. The rearrangement joins TRBV18 to TRBJ2-1; D remains unclear. Trimming removed 2 bases at V and 7 bases at J, with 6 bases between. The CDR3 extends over 12 amino acids. CDR1 is KGHSH, CDR2 LQKENI, per germline. Full variable domain (rest looked up from reference TRBV18 and TRBJ2-1): NAGVMQNPRHLVRRRGQEARLRCSPMKGHSHVYWYRQLPEEGLKFMVYLQKENIIDESGMPKERFSAEFPKEGPSILRIQQVVRGDSAAYFCASSPRHNEQFFGPGTRLTVL.

This clone was seen once. The genes are TRBV6-1 and TRBJ1-5; TRBD1 matches at 8 bases. V lost 6 bases, J lost 2 bases, and 6 bases stayed unmatched. There are 15 residues in the CDR3. CDR1 and CDR2 from the germline V gene are MNHNS and SASEGT. The CDR3 reads CASRDRDKGNQPQHF. In DNA, the CDR3 is TGTGCCAGCAGGGACAGGGATAAGGGCAATCAGCCCCAGCATTTT.

V usage is TRBV19 and J usage is TRBJ1-2; TRBD1 agrees at 9 bases. J gave up 8 bases and V 7 bases, and 23 bases lay outside the gene matches. CDR1 is LNHDA and CDR2 is SQIVND in the germline V gene (reference sequence). The CDR3 runs to 18 residues. The CDR3 here is CASTSWAGQGTGLGGYTF. In DNA, the CDR3 is TGTGCCAGTACCTCCTGGGCGGGACAGGGAACGGGTCTGGGCGGCTACACCTTC. Based on the CDR3 plus reference TRBV19 and TRBJ1-2, the full variable domain is DGGITQSPKYLFRKEGQNVTLSCEQNLNHDAMYWYRQDPGQGLRLIYYSQIVNDFQKGDIAEGYSVSREKKESFPLTVTSAQKNPTAFYLCASTSWAGQGTGLGGYTFGSGTRLTVV.

V usage is TRBV27 and J usage is TRBJ2-3; TRBD2 aligns across 12 bases. Germline V gives CDR1 MNHEY, CDR2 SMNVEV (reference sequence). The CDR3 covers 20 residues. The junction had 10 bases not matched to a gene; V was cut back by 0 bases and J by 0 bases. The CDR3 DNA sequence: TGTGCCAGCAGTTTATCGGGAGAACTAGCGGGGGGTTACAGCACAGATACGCAGTATTTT. Protein: CASSLSGELAGGYSTDTQYF.

The chain uses TRBV7-9 and TRBJ1-4, with 8 positions matching TRBD1. Germline V gives CDR1 SEHNR, CDR2 FQNEAQ (reference sequence). The CDR3 runs 13 residues. With 4 bases clipped from V and 8 bases from J, the junction kept 3 bases outside the gene matches. Written as DNA, the CDR3 is TGTGCCAGCAGCTCTGGACAGGGCGAAAAACTGTTTTTT. Its translation: CASSSGQGEKLFF. The full variable domain, with the rest looked up from reference TRBV7-9 and TRBJ1-4, is DTGVSQNPRHKITKRGQNVTFRCDPISEHNRLYWYRQTLGQGPEFLTYFQNEAQLEKSRLLSDRFSAERPKGSFSTLEIQRTEQGDSAMYLCASSSGQGEKLFFGSGTQLSVL.

A remark on this clone: The same CDR3 can be traced to other DNA sequences in this sample. CDR3 residues: CASSSGQGYEQYF. CDR3 coding DNA: TGTGCCAGCAGTTCGGGACAGGGCTACGAGCAGTACTTC. The rearrangement links TRBV27 to TRBJ2-7; 9 positions match TRBD1. J gave up 3 bases and V 4 bases, and 1 base lay outside the gene matches. Germline CDR1 MNHEY, CDR2 SMNVEV (reference sequence). The CDR3 covers 13 residues.

J is TRBJ1-1 and V is TRBV6-1, with D perhaps matching TRBD1 (6 bases). V shed 4 bases and J shed 4 bases, with 19 bases lying between them. This CDR3 has 16 residues. Germline V lookup: CDR1 MNHNS, CDR2 SASEGT. This CDR3 reads CASSGTRGGTGTEAFF. The DNA of the CDR3 is TGTGCCAGCAGTGGGACCAGGGGAGGGACGGGCACTGAAGCTTTCTTT.